A selection of T cell receptor beta chains follows, all from one sample in a study of shared clonotypes between healthy human individuals. Libraries were prepared by immunoSEQ multiplex PCR; TCRdb keeps only in-frame clonotypes and omits some of them. The sample has under 1,100,000 clones, more than 75% seen once; the top ten hold more than 0.55%. The sequenced sample was memory CD4+ T cells from PBMCs. The receptors were gathered from a man aged 18 to 35 in good health. Some clones in this sample may be carry-over from other donors' samples. The CDR3 runs from the conserved cysteine through the conserved F or W. D genes are given only for firm matches. Some rows have no size entry. The others give once, few or many, or a class for an expanded clone.

CDR3 protein	CDR3 DNA	D gene	J gene	clone size	V gene
CASSLFRLTNTEAFF	TGTGCCAGCAGCTTATTTAGACTGACGAACACTGAAGCTTTCTTT	NA	TRBJ1-1	few	TRBV11-2
CASSFLAGSQETQYF	TGTGCCAGCAGCTTTTTAGCGGGTTCCCAAGAGACCCAGTACTTC	TRBD2	TRBJ2-5	NA	TRBV5-4
CASSPLGNTEAFF	TGTGCCAGCAGCCCCTTGGGGAACACTGAAGCTTTCTTT	NA	TRBJ1-1	NA	TRBV5-4
CASSSASGRTDTQYF	TGTGCCAGCAGTTCGGCTAGCGGCCGCACAGATACGCAGTATTTT	TRBD2	TRBJ2-3	NA	TRBV28
CASSVVLGEQFF	TGTGCCAGCAGCGTAGTCCTAGGTGAGCAGTTCTTC	NA	TRBJ2-1	once	TRBV9
CASSLSPWGAGAYNEQFF	TGTGCCAGCAGTCTCTCCCCCTGGGGGGCGGGGGCCTACAATGAGCAGTTCTTC	NA	TRBJ2-1	NA	TRBV28
CSALREDTQYF	TGCAGTGCCCTAAGGGAGGATACGCAGTATTTT	NA	TRBJ2-3	NA	TRBV20-1
CSVAATENTEAFF	TGCAGCGTCGCTGCTACAGAGAACACTGAAGCTTTCTTT	NA	TRBJ1-1	NA	TRBV29-1
CASSEARSSEQYF	TGTGCCAGCAGTGAAGCCAGGAGTTCTGAGCAGTACTTC	NA	TRBJ2-7	once	TRBV2
CASSKPPGTEQFF	TGTGCCAGCAGTAAACCTCCCGGGACAGAGCAGTTCTTC	NA	TRBJ2-1	NA	TRBV6-6
CASRGGLNTYEQYF	TGTGCCAGCAGAGGAGGACTGAACACCTACGAGCAGTACTTC	NA	TRBJ2-7	NA	TRBV25-1
CASSVSGTSGSDTQYF	TGTGCCAGCAGCGTATCCGGGACTAGCGGCTCTGATACGCAGTATTTT	TRBD2	TRBJ2-3	NA	TRBV6-4
CASSSGANVLTF	TGTGCCAGCAGCTCTGGGGCCAACGTCCTGACTTTC	NA	TRBJ2-6	few	TRBV25-1
CASSPSRIGQIREQFF	TGTGCCAGCAGCCCTAGCCGGATAGGACAGATTCGTGAGCAGTTCTTC	NA	TRBJ2-1	NA	TRBV9
CASSMTGPYNEQFF	TGTGCCAGTAGTATGACAGGGCCCTACAATGAGCAGTTCTTC	TRBD1	TRBJ2-1	NA	TRBV19
CARTKGQGNTGELFF	TGTGCCAGAACGAAAGGACAGGGGAACACCGGGGAGCTGTTTTTT	TRBD1	TRBJ2-2	NA	TRBV6-6
CASSLSNYGYTF	TGTGCCAGCAGCTTATCTAACTATGGCTACACCTTC	NA	TRBJ1-2	NA	TRBV7-2
CASSLVSSTPTSGNTIYF	TGTGCCAGCAGCTTAGTGTCCTCCACGCCGACCTCTGGAAACACCATATATTTT	NA	TRBJ1-3	NA	TRBV13
CASSLAVGNYEQYF	TGCGCCAGCAGCTTGGCGGTCGGAAACTACGAGCAGTACTTC	NA	TRBJ2-7	few	TRBV5-1
CASSLVPGANYNEQFF	TGTGCCAGCAGCTTAGTTCCGGGAGCAAACTACAATGAGCAGTTCTTC	NA	TRBJ2-1	NA	TRBV11-2
CASSLYPGLSEKLFF	TGTGCCAGCAGCTTATATCCAGGACTCAGTGAAAAACTGTTTTTT	NA	TRBJ1-4	NA	TRBV7-2
CASSPGTGARETQYF	TGTGCCAGCAGCCCGGGCACAGGGGCGCGGGAGACCCAGTACTTC	TRBD1	TRBJ2-5	once	TRBV5-6
CASSLNTNYGYTF	TGCGCCAGCAGCTTGAACACTAACTATGGCTACACCTTC	NA	TRBJ1-2	many	TRBV5-1
CASNIGLAQPTGELFF	TGCGCCAGTAACATCGGACTAGCGCAACCCACCGGGGAGCTGTTTTTT	TRBD2	TRBJ2-2	NA	TRBV5-1
CASSLKGGYLRTGELFF	TGTGCCAGCAGTTTAAAGGGCGGGTACTTGAGGACCGGGGAGCTGTTTTTT	NA	TRBJ2-2	NA	TRBV27
CASSIWGPTTGSYGYTF	TGTGCCAGTAGTATCTGGGGACCCACGACAGGGAGCTATGGCTACACCTTC	TRBD1	TRBJ1-2	few	TRBV19
CASSLASRQGGFTEAFF	TGTGCCAGCAGCTTAGCATCTCGCCAGGGAGGGTTCACTGAAGCTTTCTTT	NA	TRBJ1-1	NA	TRBV7-2
CATSQGTSTRGYAVF	TGTGCCACCAGCCAGGGGACTTCTACACGCGGATACGCAGTATTT	NA	TRBJ2-3	NA	TRBV2
CASSLGGGTGGHQPQHF	TGTGCCAGCAGCTTGGGGGGCGGGACAGGGGGACATCAGCCCCAGCATTTT	TRBD1	TRBJ1-5	NA	TRBV5-4
CASSPQGTGLRIVNEQFF	TGTGCCAGCTCACCACAAGGGACAGGTCTCAGAATTGTCAATGAGCAGTTCTTC	TRBD1	TRBJ2-1	NA	TRBV18
CASSIGGASSADTQYF	TGTGCCAGTAGTATAGGGGGGGCGAGTAGCGCAGATACGCAGTATTTT	NA	TRBJ2-3	NA	TRBV19
CASSQDPAGYSNQPQHF	TGTGCCAGCAGCCAAGATCCTGCAGGCTATAGCAATCAGCCCCAGCATTTT	NA	TRBJ1-5	NA	TRBV4-2
CSVEGMRRDEQYF	TGCAGCGTTGAAGGCATGAGGAGGGACGAGCAGTACTTC	NA	TRBJ2-7	NA	TRBV29-1
CASSWRGGLRQETQYF	TGCGCCAGCAGCTGGAGAGGGGGGCTCAGGCAAGAGACCCAGTACTTC	NA	TRBJ2-5	NA	TRBV5-1
CASSLGVHFTDTQYF	TGTGCCAGCAGCTTGGGCGTCCACTTCACAGATACGCAGTATTTT	NA	TRBJ2-3	NA	TRBV7-2
CALGPMNTEAFF	TGTGCCCTCGGGCCGATGAACACTGAAGCTTTCTTT	NA	TRBJ1-1	many	TRBV28
CASNLPPGLAAERQFF	TGTGCCAGCAACTTACCCCCGGGACTAGCAGCTGAAAGACAGTTCTTC	TRBD2	TRBJ2-1	NA	TRBV7-8
CASSQDEGRADGYTF	TGTGCCAGCAGCCAAGATGAGGGCAGGGCAGATGGCTACACCTTC	NA	TRBJ1-2	NA	TRBV4-2
CASSLVRTGDTDTQYF	TGCGCCAGCAGCTTGGTGAGGACAGGGGACACAGATACGCAGTATTTT	TRBD1	TRBJ2-3	NA	TRBV5-1
CASRDSSNTGELFF	TGTGCCAGCAGGGACAGCTCGAACACCGGGGAGCTGTTTTTT	NA	TRBJ2-2	NA	TRBV2
CASSLGGDQPQHF	TGTGCCAGCAGCTTGGGAGGGGATCAGCCCCAGCATTTT	NA	TRBJ1-5	many	TRBV5-6
CATQGTGELFF	TGTGCCACCCAGGGGACCGGGGAGCTGTTTTTT	NA	TRBJ2-2	NA	TRBV2
CASRGEDRLYNEQFF	TGTGCCAGCAGGGGAGAGGACAGGCTCTACAATGAGCAGTTCTTC	TRBD1	TRBJ2-1	NA	TRBV9
CASSVELVIGELFF	TGTGCCAGCAGCGTAGAACTAGTCATCGGGGAGCTGTTTTTT	NA	TRBJ2-2	NA	TRBV9
CASSEASGYILGERTQYF	TGTGCCAGCAGTGAGGCCTCGGGATATATTCTAGGGGAAAGGACCCAGTACTTC	NA	TRBJ2-5	NA	TRBV6-1
CASSLFPTSGGGETQYF	TGTGCCAGCAGCCTATTCCCGACTAGCGGAGGGGGAGAGACCCAGTACTTC	TRBD2	TRBJ2-5	NA	TRBV7-2
CASSWTGTEAGELFF	TGTGCCAGTAGTTGGACGGGAACTGAAGCGGGGGAGCTGTTTTTT	NA	TRBJ2-2	NA	TRBV19
CASSLARAVGGYTF	TGTGCCAGCAGCTTGGCCCGGGCAGTGGGGGGCTACACCTTC	NA	TRBJ1-2	NA	TRBV5-4
CATSQGGSRGYTF	TGTGCCACCAGCCAGGGGGGCAGTCGGGGCTACACCTTC	TRBD1	TRBJ1-2	NA	TRBV15
CASSLPRTGGELFF	TGTGCCAGCAGCTTACCCCGGACAGGGGGGGAGCTGTTTTTT	TRBD1	TRBJ2-2	NA	TRBV7-3
CASSYRNPIEKLFF	TGTGCCAGCAGTTACAGGAACCCTATCGAAAAACTGTTTTTT	NA	TRBJ1-4	NA	TRBV28
CASRHRLEGSYEQYF	TGTGCCAGCAGACACCGACTAGAAGGGTCCTACGAGCAGTACTTC	NA	TRBJ2-7	NA	TRBV6-5
CASSYGQGAAYGYTF	TGTGCCAGCAGTTACGGGCAGGGGGCAGCTTATGGCTACACCTTC	TRBD1	TRBJ1-2	few	TRBV6-5
CASSYSRWDSGNEQFF	TGTGCCAGCAGTTACTCGCGGTGGGATTCGGGGAATGAGCAGTTCTTC	NA	TRBJ2-1	NA	TRBV6-5